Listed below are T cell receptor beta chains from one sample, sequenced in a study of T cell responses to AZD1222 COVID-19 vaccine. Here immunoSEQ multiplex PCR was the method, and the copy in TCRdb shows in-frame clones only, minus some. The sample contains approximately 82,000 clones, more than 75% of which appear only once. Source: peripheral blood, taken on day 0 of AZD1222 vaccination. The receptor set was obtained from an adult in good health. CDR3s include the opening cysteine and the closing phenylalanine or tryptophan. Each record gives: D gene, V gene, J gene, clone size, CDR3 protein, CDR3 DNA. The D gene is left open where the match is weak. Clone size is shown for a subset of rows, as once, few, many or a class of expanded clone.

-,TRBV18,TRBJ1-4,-,CASSPDRSLNEKLFF,TGTGCCAGCTCACCCGACAGGAGCCTTAATGAAAAACTGTTTTTT
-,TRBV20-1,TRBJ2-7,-,CSASAWGEQYF,TGCAGTGCTAGCGCCTGGGGGGAGCAGTACTTC
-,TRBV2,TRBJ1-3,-,CASSVEGSSGNTIYF,TGTGCCAGCAGTGTGGAGGGGAGCTCTGGAAACACCATATATTTT
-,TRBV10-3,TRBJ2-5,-,CAITRTAQETQYF,TGTGCCATCACTAGGACAGCCCAAGAGACCCAGTACTTC
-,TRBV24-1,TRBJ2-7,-,CAIAPGSGYEQYF,TGTGCCATCGCCCCAGGATCGGGCTACGAGCAGTACTTC
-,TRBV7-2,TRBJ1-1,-,CASSKQTGNTEAFF,TGTGCCAGCAGCAAACAGACAGGGAACACTGAAGCTTTCTTT
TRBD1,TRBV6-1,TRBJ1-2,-,CASSEEASLGDRNYGYTF,TGTGCCAGCAGTGAAGAAGCTAGTCTCGGGGACAGAAACTATGGCTACACCTTC
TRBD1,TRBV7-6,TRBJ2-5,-,CASSQARTGRETQYF,TGTGCCAGCAGCCAAGCTCGGACAGGGCGAGAGACCCAGTACTTC
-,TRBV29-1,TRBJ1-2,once,CSVEDRRGLGYGYTF,TGCAGCGTTGAAGATCGGCGGGGATTGGGCTATGGCTACACCTTC
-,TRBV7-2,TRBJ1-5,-,CASSLGGRNWDSNQPQHF,TGTGCCAGCAGCTTAGGGGGACGGAACTGGGATAGCAATCAGCCCCAGCATTTT
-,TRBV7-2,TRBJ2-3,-,CASSSASGTWGVDTQYF,TGTGCCAGCAGCTCTGCGTCGGGGACTTGGGGCGTAGATACGCAGTATTTT
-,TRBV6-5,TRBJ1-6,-,CASSRQNNSPLHF,TGTGCCAGCAGTCGACAGAATAATTCACCCCTCCACTTT
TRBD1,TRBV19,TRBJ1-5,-,CASSMPQGAGQPQHF,TGTGCCAGTAGTATGCCCCAGGGGGCGGGACAGCCCCAGCATTTT
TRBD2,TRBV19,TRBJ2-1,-,CASSMEASGGNEQFF,TGTGCCAGTAGTATGGAGGCTAGCGGGGGCAATGAGCAGTTCTTC
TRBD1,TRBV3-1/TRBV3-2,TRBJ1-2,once,CASSHLAGTGSNYGYTF,TGTGCCAGCAGCCACCTAGCCGGGACAGGTTCTAACTATGGCTACACCTTC
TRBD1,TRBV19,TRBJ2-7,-,CASSEPGQVYEQYF,TGTGCCAGTAGTGAGCCGGGACAGGTCTACGAGCAGTACTTC
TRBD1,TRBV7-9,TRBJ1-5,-,CASSSGQGYPQPQHF,TGTGCCAGCAGTTCGGGACAGGGTTACCCTCAGCCCCAGCATTTT
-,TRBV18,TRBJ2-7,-,CASSQYYEQYF,TGTGCCAGCTCACAGTATTACGAGCAGTACTTC
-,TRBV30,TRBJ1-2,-,CAWSGPNNYGYTF,TGTGCCTGGAGTGGCCCGAATAACTATGGCTACACCTTC
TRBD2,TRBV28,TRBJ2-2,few,CASSPGTRDTGELFF,TGTGCCAGCAGTCCCGGGACTAGAGACACCGGGGAGCTGTTTTTT
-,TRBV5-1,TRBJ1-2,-,CASSRDNYGYTF,TGCGCCAGCAGCCGGGACAACTATGGCTACACCTTC
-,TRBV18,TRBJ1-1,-,CASSTTVNTEAFF,TGTGCCAGCTCAACGACAGTGAACACTGAAGCTTTCTTT
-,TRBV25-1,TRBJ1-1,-,CASSIWAGPNTEAFF,TGTGCCAGCAGTATCTGGGCAGGGCCGAACACTGAAGCTTTCTTT
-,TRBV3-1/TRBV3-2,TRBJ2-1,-,CASSHLRDTNNEQFF,TGTGCCAGCAGCCACCTCCGGGACACAAACAATGAGCAGTTCTTC
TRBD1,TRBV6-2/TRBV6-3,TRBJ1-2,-,CASSYPGQARGGYTF,TGTGCCAGCAGTTACCCCGGACAGGCCCGGGGTGGCTACACCTTC
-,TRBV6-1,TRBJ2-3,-,CASSATGSELPSTDTQYF,TGTGCCAGCAGTGCCACGGGCTCGGAACTACCTAGCACAGATACGCAGTATTTT
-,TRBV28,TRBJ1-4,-,CASSGGDRLSEKLFF,TGTGCCAGCAGTGGGGGGGACCGTCTAAGTGAAAAACTGTTTTTT
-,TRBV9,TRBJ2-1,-,CASSFPPGGGYEQFF,TGTGCCAGCAGCTTCCCCCCGGGGGGCGGCTATGAGCAGTTCTTC